This T cell receptor (beta chain) emerged from a study of OX40 agonist ivuxolimab in advanced cancers. For the study at large: Cancers in dose escalation were hepatocellular, melanoma, renal cell and head and neck. Those enrolled were approximately 78% male, with a mean age of roughly 62 years and ages from roughly 20 to 85. The study's findings and limits: Expanded clones belonging to CD8+ T cells outnumbered, on average, those of CD4+.

About this clone: Its antigen is still unknown.

Assay used: immunoSEQ multiplex PCR; TCRdb lists only in-frame clones, some missing. The table includes 55,000 to 75,000 clones, around 85% detected once. Germline values: CDR1 LNHDA, CDR2 SQIVND (reference sequence). V lost 6 bases to trimming and J lost 0 bases, with 15 bases between them. CDR3 size: 15 residues. Samples were taken at baseline and on day 1 of cycles 4 and 7. This rearrangement joins TRBV19 to TRBJ2-7; D is undetermined. The sequence came from an adult with an advanced solid tumor such as melanoma, head and neck, liver or kidney cancer. The sequenced sample was CD4+ or CD8+ T cells sorted from blood, obtained in a trial of the OX40 agonist ivuxolimab. The CDR3 DNA reads TGTGCCAGTAGGCCTCAGGACCGAGACTCCTACGAGCAGTACTTC. Protein: CASRPQDRDSYEQYF.